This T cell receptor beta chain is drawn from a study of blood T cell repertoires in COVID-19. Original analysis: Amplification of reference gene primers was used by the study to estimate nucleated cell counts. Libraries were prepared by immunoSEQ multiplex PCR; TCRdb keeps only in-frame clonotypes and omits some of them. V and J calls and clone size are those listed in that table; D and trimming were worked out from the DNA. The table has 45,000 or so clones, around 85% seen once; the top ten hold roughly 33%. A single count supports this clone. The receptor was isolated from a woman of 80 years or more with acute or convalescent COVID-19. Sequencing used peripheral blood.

This CDR3 reads CASSHTSGSRGEQFF. CDR3 DNA: TGTGCCAGCAGCCACACTAGCGGGAGTCGGGGGGAACAGTTCTTC. This chain links TRBV14 with TRBJ2-1; TRBD2 matches 11 bases. J gave up 13 bases and V 3 bases, and 11 bases lay outside the gene matches. Germline loops: CDR1 SGHDN, CDR2 FVKESK. The CDR3 is 15 amino acids.